Shown below are 10 T cell receptor beta chains from a single sample sequenced in a study of cytomegalovirus exposure and HLA in healthy donors. With 60 Vbeta and 13 Jbeta primers, the PCR was carried out. Repertoires were generated with immunoSEQ multiplex PCR, while TCRdb's copy carries only in-frame clones and drops some. Of approximately 140,000 clones in the sample, 55% to 75% are singletons; the top ten hold roughly 3%. Sequences were obtained from PBMCs. The receptors shown here come from a human donor in good health.

The gene calls are TRBV4-3 and TRBJ2-6, with D possibly matching TRBD2 (5 bases). Germline V gene lookup returns CDR1 LGHNA and CDR2 YSLEER. The CDR3 extends over 15 amino acids. V was pared by 4 bases and J by 0 bases, with 7 bases between. The CDR3 DNA is TGCGCCAGCAGCCCTAGCTTCTCTGGGGCCAACGTCCTGACTTTC. This sequence encodes CASSPSFSGANVLTF.

V is TRBV11-1 and J is TRBJ2-7, with D unresolved. This CDR3 has 14 residues. Germline loops: CDR1 SGHAT, CDR2 FQDESV (reference sequence). The ends were cut back, 7 bases at V and 2 bases at J, with 15 bases in the middle. DNA for the CDR3: TGTGCCAGCACCGACTCTGGCAGACCCTACGAGCAGTACTTC. It yields the protein CASTDSGRPYEQYF.

The chain has TRBV5-4 and TRBJ2-3, with 7 positions matching TRBD2. This CDR3 region has 15 residues. With V trimmed by 2 bases and J by 2 bases, 5 bases remained unmatched. The germline gives CDR1 SGHNT, CDR2 YYREEE (reference sequence). CDR3 protein: CASSFSGRATDTQYF. DNA of the CDR3: TGTGCCAGCAGCTTTTCAGGGAGGGCCACAGATACGCAGTATTTT.

About this clone itself: One end of the junction varies from germline; a read error may be responsible. The chain combines TRBV7-9 with TRBJ1-5; TRBD1 matches 9 bases. This CDR3 is 17 amino acids long. Germline assignment: CDR1 SEHNR and CDR2 FQNEAQ (reference sequence). As DNA, the CDR3 is TGTGCCAGCAGCACCAACAGGGGGCGAGCGGACAATCAACCCCAGCATTTT. This translates into CASSTNRGRADNQPQHF.

This clone was seen once. The chain carries TRBV7-6 and TRBJ2-3, with a weak D call TRBD2 (6 bases). Germline loops: CDR1 SGHVS, CDR2 FNYEAQ. The CDR3 has 18 amino acids. V was cut by 1 base and J by 12 bases, with 29 bases left in between. The CDR3 DNA is TGTGCCAGCAGCTTAGGGCGTGGGATGGTGGTTGGCCGCGGGGAACAGTATTTT. As protein: CASSLGRGMVVGRGEQYF. The variable domain in full, with the rest retrieved from reference TRBV7-6 and TRBJ2-3, is GAGVSQSPRYKVTKRGQDVALRCDPISGHVSLYWYRQALGQGPEFLTYFNYEAQQDKSGLPNDRFSAERPEGSISTLTIQRTEQRDSAMYRCASSLGRGMVVGRGEQYFGPGTRLTVL.

The chain links TRBV2 to TRBJ2-7; the match to TRBD1 covers 7 bases. Germline-derived CDR1 and CDR2 are SNHLY and FYNNEI. J lost 3 bases, V lost 1 base, and 3 bases had no gene match. This CDR3 region has 14 residues. This chain's CDR3 is CASSEGGGIYEQYF. In DNA, the CDR3 is TGTGCCAGCAGTGAAGGAGGGGGCATCTACGAGCAGTACTTC.

This chain uses TRBV7-2 with TRBJ1-3; 9 bases are shared with TRBD1. CDR1 is SGHTA, CDR2 FQGNSA, per germline. The CDR3 is 15 residues long. The ends lost 7 bases at V and 2 bases at J; junction bases unmatched: 6. This chain's CDR3 is CASNPQGAAGNTIYF. The CDR3 nucleotides are TGTGCCAGCAACCCACAGGGGGCAGCTGGAAACACCATATATTTT.

V gene TRBV10-3 combines with J gene TRBJ1-4; the D is unclear. This CDR3 has 13 residues. Per germline, CDR1 ENHRY and CDR2 SYGVKD. V was trimmed by 4 bases and J by 3 bases, leaving 6 bases between them. The CDR3 region is CAISGEANEKLFF. DNA of the CDR3: TGTGCCATCAGTGGGGAGGCTAATGAAAAACTGTTTTTT.

This clone was counted a few times. At one end, the junction sequence differs from germline, possibly due to a read error. The V call is TRBV27, the J call TRBJ1-5; 7 bases align to TRBD1. This CDR3 contains 16 residues. Germline lookup yields CDR1 MNHEY and CDR2 SMNVEV (reference sequence). CDR3 nucleotides: TGTGCCAGCAGTTTACTAGGTCCAGGGGGATATCAGTCCCAGCATTTT. Residues: CASSLLGPGGYQSQHF.

The chain joins TRBV27 to TRBJ2-1; perhaps TRBD1 as D (5 bases). Germline CDR1 reads MNHEY; CDR2 reads SMNVEV (reference sequence). Trimming pared 2 bases from V and 4 bases from J, leaving 9 bases between. The CDR3 is 14 residues long. CDR3 residues: CASSLGRAYNEQFF. The CDR3, as DNA: TGTGCCAGCAGTTTAGGCAGGGCATACAATGAGCAGTTCTTC.